The 20 T cell receptor beta chains in this list originate from one sample, sequenced in a study of radiotherapy plus CTLA-4 blockade in lung cancer. Sequencing was performed with immunoSEQ multiplex PCR; in TCRdb, only in-frame clones are kept and a portion is missing. The sample records about 56,000 clones, less than 85% being singletons. The sequencing used peripheral blood, collected from a patient treated with radiotherapy plus ipilimumab. All receptors derive from a human donor with non-small cell lung cancer who had a complete response to radiotherapy plus ipilimumab.

CDR3 nucleotide sequence: TGTGCCAGCAGTCTGCACACAGCTGGTGGCTACACCTTC. Its translation: CASSLHTAGGYTF. V is TRBV28 and J is TRBJ1-2; D remains ambiguous. V was cut by 5 bases and J by 7 bases, with 14 bases left in between. Per germline, CDR1 MDHEN and CDR2 SYDVKM. This CDR3 comprises 13 residues.

This chain links TRBV9 with TRBJ1-3; TRBD1 agrees at 10 bases. Germline V gives CDR1 SGDLS, CDR2 YYNGEE. CDR3 length equals 16 residues. Trimming removed 3 bases from V and 1 base from J; junction bases left unmatched: 4. The CDR3, as DNA: TGTGCCAGCAGCGCCCGGGACAGGGGTTCTGGAAACACCATATATTTT. It is translated as CASSARDRGSGNTIYF. Using reference TRBV9 and TRBJ1-3 for the parts outside the CDR3, the full variable domain is DSGVTQTPKHLITATGQRVTLRCSPRSGDLSVYWYQQSLDQGLQFLIQYYNGEERAKGNILERFSAQQFPDLHSELNLSSLELGDSALYFCASSARDRGSGNTIYFGEGSWLTVV.

This clone appeared once. The V and J genes are TRBV2 and TRBJ2-1; D is uncertain. Trimming took 8 bases from V and 5 from J, leaving 16 bases between them. In germline, CDR1 is SNHLY, CDR2 FYNNEI. The CDR3 contains 14 residues. The CDR3 sequence is CASSLRQTHNEQFF. In DNA form, the CDR3 reads TGTGCCAGCTCACTGCGGCAGACCCACAATGAGCAGTTCTTC.

The CDR3 DNA sequence: TGTGCCAGCAGTTACTCGGGGACACGGGCTAGTGAAGCTTTCTTT. Translated, it gives CASSYSGTRASEAFF. The gene calls are TRBV6-6 and TRBJ1-1; D may be TRBD1 (6 bases). The CDR3 length is 15 residues. Trimming left V 0 bases short and J 7 bases short, with 15 bases between. Germline V lookup: CDR1 MNHNY, CDR2 SVGAGI (reference sequence).

This chain connects TRBV2 to TRBJ2-1, with 8 nucleotides matching TRBD2. The V and J ends lost 8 bases and 9 bases, in that order; junction bases with no gene match: 6. The CDR3 runs 12 residues. CDR1 is SNHLY and CDR2 is FYNNEI in the germline V gene. The CDR3 DNA follows: TGTGCCAGCGAAGCGGGAGAGCCTGAGCAGTTCTTC. It codes for CASEAGEPEQFF.

The rearrangement links TRBV27 to TRBJ1-2; 7 nucleotides line up with TRBD1. Germline loops: CDR1 MNHEY, CDR2 SMNVEV (reference sequence). J lost 4 bases, V lost 3 bases, and 5 bases had no gene match. CDR3 length equals 14 residues. The CDR3 loop reads CASSFRGLGYGYTF. Written as DNA, the CDR3 is TGTGCCAGCAGTTTCAGGGGGTTAGGCTATGGCTACACCTTC.

The J gene is TRBJ2-2, the V gene TRBV6-1; D is unclear. This CDR3 has 14 amino acids. Germline values: CDR1 MNHNS, CDR2 SASEGT. Trimming took 5 bases from V and 1 from J, leaving 8 bases between them. CDR3 in amino acids: CASSISENTGELFF. DNA for the CDR3: TGTGCCAGCAGTATTAGTGAGAACACCGGGGAGCTGTTTTTT.

The chain carries TRBV9 and TRBJ2-7; D remains unclear. CDR3 length equals 12 residues. From germline, CDR1 is SGDLS and CDR2 YYNGEE. V lost 3 bases, J lost 8 bases, and 12 bases lay in between. CDR3 coding DNA: TGTGCCAGCAGCGCCTCTGACAAAAAGCAGTACTTC. The encoded protein is CASSASDKKQYF.

The CDR3 DNA is TGTGCCAGTAGTGGCAACTACGCGGAGACCCAGTACTTC. Translated: CASSGNYAETQYF. The genes are TRBV19 and TRBJ2-5; D call uncertain. Trimming took off 5 bases at V and 5 bases at J, with 12 bases between the two ends. Germline CDR1 reads LNHDA; CDR2 reads SQIVND (reference sequence). CDR3 length: 13 amino acids.

This chain connects TRBV29-1 to TRBJ1-5; 8 nucleotides align to TRBD1. V lost 5 bases and J lost 3; bases outside the gene matches: 3. Germline CDR1 reads SQVTM; CDR2 reads ANQGSEA. The length of the CDR3 is 13 residues. The CDR3 DNA follows: TGCAGCGTTCGGGACAGGAACAATCAGCCCCAGCATTTT. Residues: CSVRDRNNQPQHF.

The chain has TRBV18 and TRBJ1-5; D gene ambiguous. There are 14 residues in the CDR3. V was trimmed by 6 bases and J by 3 bases, leaving 12 bases between them. Germline CDR1 and CDR2: KGHSH and LQKENI. The CDR3 region is CASSPGTVNQPQHF. The DNA for the CDR3 is TGTGCCAGCTCCCCGGGAACAGTCAATCAGCCCCAGCATTTT.

The chain combines TRBV7-2 with TRBJ2-7, with a tentative D call TRBD2 (6 bases). Germline V gene lookup returns CDR1 SGHTA and CDR2 FQGNSA. V was shortened by 10 bases and J by 1 base, with 20 bases between the two germline ends. This CDR3 contains 15 residues. The chain's CDR3 is CATIPELARSYEQYF. The CDR3 nucleotides read TGTGCCACCATCCCCGAACTAGCAAGGTCCTACGAGCAGTACTTC.

The rearrangement joins TRBV10-1 to TRBJ2-1; D is possibly TRBD1 (6 bases). The CDR3 is 16 residues long. Germline values: CDR1 WNHNN, CDR2 SYGVQD (reference sequence). The V and J ends lost 4 bases and 2 bases respectively, with 15 bases between them. The CDR3 spells CASSALQGITYNEQFF. CDR3 sequence (DNA): TGCGCCAGCAGTGCACTCCAGGGGATAACCTACAATGAGCAGTTCTTC.

The chain is built from TRBV27 and TRBJ2-3; D perhaps matches TRBD1 (5 bases). CDR3 size: 13 residues. Germline V gene sequence: CDR1 MNHEY, CDR2 SMNVEV (reference sequence). V lost 2 bases to trimming and J lost 4 bases, with 7 bases between them. The CDR3 DNA is TGTGCCAGCAGTTTAGTCAGGGCAGATACGCAGTATTTT. Translation gives CASSLVRADTQYF.

The genes are TRBV7-2 and TRBJ1-2, with D possibly being TRBD1 (5 bases). The CDR3 runs 14 residues. Germline values: CDR1 SGHTA, CDR2 FQGNSA. The germline V and J ends were trimmed by 5 bases and 4 bases, with 14 bases remaining between them. Here the CDR3 DNA reads TGTGCCAGCAGCCCCCGGGGGGAGACCTATGGCTACACCTTC. It codes for CASSPRGETYGYTF.

The chain joins TRBV5-1 to TRBJ1-2, with 7 bases matching TRBD1. CDR1 and CDR2 from the germline V gene are SGHRS and YFSETQ. The V gene end was trimmed by 4 bases and the J gene end by 5 bases; junction bases not matched to a gene: 8. The CDR3 length is 14 residues. CDR3 protein: CASSGGTANYGYTF. DNA of the CDR3: TGCGCCAGCAGCGGAGGGACAGCAAATTATGGCTACACCTTC.

V usage is TRBV2 and J usage is TRBJ2-4, with 10 bases identical to TRBD2. Unmatched junction bases numbered 12, after V lost 5 bases and J lost 8 bases. Germline loops: CDR1 SNHLY, CDR2 FYNNEI. The CDR3 consists of 16 residues. The chain's CDR3 is CASSRAGGPTVDIQYF. Here the CDR3 DNA reads TGTGCCAGCAGTCGAGCGGGAGGGCCTACGGTTGACATTCAGTACTTC.

The rearrangement links TRBV12-5 to TRBJ2-1, with 8 positions matching TRBD1. The CDR3 runs 14 residues. Germline V gene lookup returns CDR1 LGHNT and CDR2 FRNRAP. V dropped 5 bases and J dropped 5; count of bases not matched to a gene: 5. The CDR3 region is CASGTWTGNNEQFF. The CDR3 nucleotides read TGTGCTAGTGGTACCTGGACAGGGAACAATGAGCAGTTCTTC.

The rearrangement uses TRBV4-1 and TRBJ1-5, with 9 bases lining up with TRBD1. This CDR3 is 16 amino acids long. Per the germline V gene, CDR1 is MGHRA and CDR2 is YSYEKL. V lost 3 bases to trimming and J lost 1 base; unmatched junction nucleotides: 4. The CDR3 nucleotides read TGCGCCAGCAGCCAGGGTGGACAGGGGAGCAATCAGCCCCAGCATTTT. Amino acid sequence: CASSQGGQGSNQPQHF.

This clone has a handful of counts. The genes are TRBV19 and TRBJ1-2, with D possibly being TRBD1 (6 bases). This CDR3 spans 13 amino acids. With 4 bases removed from V and 3 bases from J, the gap between germline ends came to 9 bases. Germline V lookup: CDR1 LNHDA, CDR2 SQIVND (reference sequence). CDR3 loop: CASSKDRHYGYTF. The CDR3, as DNA: TGTGCCAGTAGTAAGGACAGACACTATGGCTACACCTTC.